The 6 T cell receptor beta chains below come from one sample, sequenced in a study of blood T cell repertoires in COVID-19. Here immunoSEQ multiplex PCR was the method, and the copy in TCRdb shows in-frame clones only, minus some. The data show 140,000 or so clones, 85% to 90% seen once. Sequenced: peripheral blood. These receptors were obtained from a woman aged 60-70 years with active COVID-19.

The chain recombines TRBV7-9 with TRBJ2-5; D possibly corresponds to TRBD1 (6 bases). CDR1 and CDR2 from the germline V gene are SEHNR and FQNEAQ (reference sequence). This CDR3 has 14 residues. Trimming took 2 bases from V and 5 from J, leaving 12 bases between them. The CDR3 bases are TGTGCCAGCAGCTTATTGGGGGCTAGGGAGACCCAGTACTTC. Protein: CASSLLGARETQYF.

This rearrangement joins TRBV9 to TRBJ2-7; 9 bases are shared with TRBD2. The junction had 9 bases not matched to a gene; V was cut back by 5 bases and J by 0 bases. This CDR3 contains 16 residues. CDR1 and CDR2 (germline): SGDLS, YYNGEE. The CDR3 nucleotides read TGTGCCAGCAGTCCCGGAGAGGGACTAGCCTCCTACGAGCAGTACTTC. Protein sequence: CASSPGEGLASYEQYF.

The V call is TRBV5-1, the J call TRBJ1-2; 7 bases are a match to TRBD1. V was pared by 2 bases and J by 8 bases, with 6 bases of the junction left unmatched. The CDR3 has 13 amino acids. The germline V gene encodes CDR1 SGHRS and CDR2 YFSETQ. CDR3 sequence reads: CASSFTGEGGYTF. The CDR3 DNA reads TGCGCCAGCAGCTTTACAGGGGAAGGAGGCTACACCTTC.

The chain couples TRBV28 to TRBJ2-6; 7 nucleotides match TRBD1. Trimming removed 4 bases from V and 0 bases from J; junction bases left unmatched: 3. Germline-derived CDR1 and CDR2 are MDHEN and SYDVKM. CDR3 length: 16 amino acids. CDR3 coding DNA: TGTGCCAGCAGTTCCCAGGGGGTCTCTGGGGCCAACGTCCTGACTTTC. Protein sequence: CASSSQGVSGANVLTF. Based on the CDR3 plus reference TRBV28 and TRBJ2-6, the full variable domain is DVKVTQSSRYLVKRTGEKVFLECVQDMDHENMFWYRQDPGLGLRLIYFSYDVKMKEKGDIPEGYSVSREKKERFSLILESASTNQTSMYLCASSSQGVSGANVLTFGAGSRLTVL.

This sequence joins TRBV28 and TRBJ1-1; D is uncertain. The CDR3 runs to 15 residues. From germline, CDR1 is MDHEN and CDR2 SYDVKM. V was clipped by 3 bases and J by 5 bases, with 16 bases between them. CDR3 nucleotides: TGTGCCAGCAGTTTGCCTCTTCGGGGAGGAACTGAAGCTTTCTTT. Protein product: CASSLPLRGGTEAFF. The whole variable domain, filled in from reference TRBV28 and TRBJ1-1, reads DVKVTQSSRYLVKRTGEKVFLECVQDMDHENMFWYRQDPGLGLRLIYFSYDVKMKEKGDIPEGYSVSREKKERFSLILESASTNQTSMYLCASSLPLRGGTEAFFGQGTRLTVV.

The chain joins TRBV29-1 to TRBJ2-7, with D possibly being TRBD1 (5 bases). CDR3 length equals 13 residues. The V gene lost 4 bases and the J gene lost 3 bases, with 13 bases spanning the gap. The germline gives CDR1 SQVTM, CDR2 ANQGSEA. The DNA for the CDR3 is TGCAGCGTTGTAGGGGCCCTAATCTACGAGCAGTACTTC. It encodes CSVVGALIYEQYF.